This TCR beta chain was documented in a study of blood T cell repertoires in COVID-19. Study as a whole: Acute and convalescent COVID-19 samples came from the United States, Italy and Spain. From T cells, B-cell-depleted T cells, or PBMCs came the material, which was cDNA or gDNA.

The CDR3 sequence is 14 residues long. The germline CDR1 and CDR2 sequences are ENHRY and SYGVKD. Between the trimmed V and J ends, which lost 6 bases and 1 base, there was a span of 10 bases. Original handling: Reference gene primer amplification in the assay estimated nucleated cell counts. Sequenced by immunoSEQ multiplex PCR; TCRdb stores in-frame clones only, minus some. That table supplies the V and J calls and clone size; D and trimming were determined from the DNA. The sample includes about 230,000 clones, 65% to 90% seen only once; the top ten take just under 7.5%. Input material: peripheral blood. This TCR derives from a woman aged 50 to 65 with acute or convalescent COVID-19. The chain is built from TRBV10-3 and TRBJ1-3; no firm D call. CDR3 residues: CAIRSMASGNTIYF. The DNA of the CDR3 is TGTGCCATCAGATCGATGGCTTCTGGAAACACCATATATTTT.